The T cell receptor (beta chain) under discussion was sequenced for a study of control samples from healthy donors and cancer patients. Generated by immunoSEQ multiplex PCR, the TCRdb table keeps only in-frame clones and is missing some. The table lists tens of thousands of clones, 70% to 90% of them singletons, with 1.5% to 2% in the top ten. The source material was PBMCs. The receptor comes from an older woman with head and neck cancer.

The CDR3 spells CASTMLPGAGGDYEQYF. In DNA form, the CDR3 reads TGTGCCAGCACCATGCTCCCAGGGGCAGGGGGTGACTACGAGCAGTACTTC. The V call is TRBV19, the J call TRBJ2-7, with TRBD1 identical over 7 bases. Germline trimming cut 9 bases from V and 3 bases from J; bases unmatched to any gene: 20. Germline V gene sequence: CDR1 LNHDA, CDR2 SQIVND (reference sequence). The CDR3 is 17 amino acids.